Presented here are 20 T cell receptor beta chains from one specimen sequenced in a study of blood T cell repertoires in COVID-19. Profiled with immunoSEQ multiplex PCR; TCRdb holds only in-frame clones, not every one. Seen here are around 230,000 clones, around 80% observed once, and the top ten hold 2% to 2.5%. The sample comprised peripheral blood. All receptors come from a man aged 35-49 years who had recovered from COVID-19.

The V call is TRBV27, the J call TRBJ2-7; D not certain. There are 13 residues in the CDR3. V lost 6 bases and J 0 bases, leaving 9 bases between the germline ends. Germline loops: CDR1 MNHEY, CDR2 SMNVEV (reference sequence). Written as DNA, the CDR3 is TGTGCCAGCAGCCCGACTGGCTCCTACGAGCAGTACTTC. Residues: CASSPTGSYEQYF.

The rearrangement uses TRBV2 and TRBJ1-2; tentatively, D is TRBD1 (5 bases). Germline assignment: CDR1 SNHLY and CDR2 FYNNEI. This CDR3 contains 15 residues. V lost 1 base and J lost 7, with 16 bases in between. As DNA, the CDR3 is TGTGCCAGCAGTGAAGGGGGCGGAATTGACGGTGGCTACACCTTC. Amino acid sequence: CASSEGGGIDGGYTF.

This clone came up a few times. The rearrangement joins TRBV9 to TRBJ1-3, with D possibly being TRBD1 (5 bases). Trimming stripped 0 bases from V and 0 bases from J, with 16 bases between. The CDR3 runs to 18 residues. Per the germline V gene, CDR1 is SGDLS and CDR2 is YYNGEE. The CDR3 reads CASSVGIGEGISGNTIYF. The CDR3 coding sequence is TGTGCCAGCAGCGTAGGGATTGGGGAGGGGATCTCTGGAAACACCATATATTTT.

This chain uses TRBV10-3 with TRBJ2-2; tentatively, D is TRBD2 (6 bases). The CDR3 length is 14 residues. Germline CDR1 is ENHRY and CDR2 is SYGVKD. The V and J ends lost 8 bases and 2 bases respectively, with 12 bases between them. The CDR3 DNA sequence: TGTGCCATCTCGGGGGTGGCCAACACCGGGGAGCTGTTTTTT. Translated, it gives CAISGVANTGELFF.

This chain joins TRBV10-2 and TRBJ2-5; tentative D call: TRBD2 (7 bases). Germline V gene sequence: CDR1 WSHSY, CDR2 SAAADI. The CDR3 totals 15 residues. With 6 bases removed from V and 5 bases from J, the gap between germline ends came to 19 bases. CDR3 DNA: TGCGCCAGCAGAACACTTCAGGGGAGGGCGGAGACCCAGTACTTC. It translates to CASRTLQGRAETQYF.

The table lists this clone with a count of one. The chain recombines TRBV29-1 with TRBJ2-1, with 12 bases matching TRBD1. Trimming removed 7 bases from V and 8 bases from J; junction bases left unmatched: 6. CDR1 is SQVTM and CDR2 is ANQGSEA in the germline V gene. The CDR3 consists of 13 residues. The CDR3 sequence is CSARDRGLDEQFF. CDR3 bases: TGCAGCGCCCGGGACAGGGGGCTAGATGAGCAGTTCTTC.

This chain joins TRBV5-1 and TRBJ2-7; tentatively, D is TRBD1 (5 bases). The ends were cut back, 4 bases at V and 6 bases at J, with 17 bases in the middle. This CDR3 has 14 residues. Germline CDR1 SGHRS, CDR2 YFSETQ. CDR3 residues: CASSLQGRAGEQYF. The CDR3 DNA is TGCGCCAGCAGCCTCCAGGGAAGGGCAGGCGAGCAGTACTTC.

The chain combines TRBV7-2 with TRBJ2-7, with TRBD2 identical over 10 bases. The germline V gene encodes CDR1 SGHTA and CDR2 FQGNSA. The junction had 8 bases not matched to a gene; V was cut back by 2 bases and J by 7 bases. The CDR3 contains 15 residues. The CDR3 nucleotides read TGTGCCAGCAGCTTATCTAGCGGGGGAGCCCTGGAGCAGTACTTC. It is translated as CASSLSSGGALEQYF.

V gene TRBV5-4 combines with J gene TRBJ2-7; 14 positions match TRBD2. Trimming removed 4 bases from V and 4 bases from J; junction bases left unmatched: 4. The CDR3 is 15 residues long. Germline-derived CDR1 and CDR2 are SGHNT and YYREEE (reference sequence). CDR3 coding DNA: TGTGCCAGCAGCCCGTGGACTAGCGGGGGGTACGAGCAGTACTTC. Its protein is CASSPWTSGGYEQYF.

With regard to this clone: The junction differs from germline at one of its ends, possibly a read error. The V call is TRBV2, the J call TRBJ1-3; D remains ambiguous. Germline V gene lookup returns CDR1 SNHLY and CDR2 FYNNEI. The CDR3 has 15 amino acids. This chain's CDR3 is CASREDGLLGNTIYF. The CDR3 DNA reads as TGTGCCAGCAGGGAAGACGGACTACTTGGAAACACCATATATTTT.

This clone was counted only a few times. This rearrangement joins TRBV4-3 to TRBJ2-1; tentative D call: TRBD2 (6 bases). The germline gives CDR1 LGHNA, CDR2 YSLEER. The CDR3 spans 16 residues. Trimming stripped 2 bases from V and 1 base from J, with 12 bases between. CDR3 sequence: CASSQSGGESYNEQFF. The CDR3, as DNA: TGCGCCAGCAGCCAATCCGGGGGAGAGTCCTACAATGAGCAGTTCTTC.

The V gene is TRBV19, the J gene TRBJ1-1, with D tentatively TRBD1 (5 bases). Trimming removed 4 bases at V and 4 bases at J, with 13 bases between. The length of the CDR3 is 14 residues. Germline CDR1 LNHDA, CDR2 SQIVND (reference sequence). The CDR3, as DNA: TGTGCCAGTAGTACCCTCAACGGGGGCACTGAAGCTTTCTTT. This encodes CASSTLNGGTEAFF. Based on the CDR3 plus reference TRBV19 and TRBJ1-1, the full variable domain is DGGITQSPKYLFRKEGQNVTLSCEQNLNHDAMYWYRQDPGQGLRLIYYSQIVNDFQKGDIAEGYSVSREKKESFPLTVTSAQKNPTAFYLCASSTLNGGTEAFFGQGTRLTVV.

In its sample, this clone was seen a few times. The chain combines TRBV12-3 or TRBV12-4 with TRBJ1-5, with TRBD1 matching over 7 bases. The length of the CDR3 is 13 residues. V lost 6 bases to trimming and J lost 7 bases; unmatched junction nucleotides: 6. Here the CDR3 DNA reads TGTGCCAGCAGCTCGCAGGGGGGACAGCCCCAGCATTTT. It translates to CASSSQGGQPQHF.

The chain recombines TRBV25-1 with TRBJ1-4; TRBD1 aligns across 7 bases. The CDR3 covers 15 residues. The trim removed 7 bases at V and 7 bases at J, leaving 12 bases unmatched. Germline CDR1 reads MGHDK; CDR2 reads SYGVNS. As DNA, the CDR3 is TGTGCCAGCACTCAGAGGGGGCGCGCGGGTGAAAAACTGTTTTTT. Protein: CASTQRGRAGEKLFF.

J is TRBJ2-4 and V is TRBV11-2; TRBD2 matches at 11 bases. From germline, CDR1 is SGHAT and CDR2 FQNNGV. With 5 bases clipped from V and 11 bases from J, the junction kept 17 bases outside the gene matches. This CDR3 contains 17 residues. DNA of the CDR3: TGTGCCAGCAGCGGGGAGACTAGCGGGACCTTACTTGGGGTTCAGTACTTC. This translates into CASSGETSGTLLGVQYF.

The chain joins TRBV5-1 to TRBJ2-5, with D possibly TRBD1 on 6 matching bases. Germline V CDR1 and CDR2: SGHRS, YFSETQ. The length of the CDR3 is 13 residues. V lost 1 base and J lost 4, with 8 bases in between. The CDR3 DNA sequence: TGCGCCAGCAGCTTGATAGGGGGAGAGACCCAGTACTTC. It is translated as CASSLIGGETQYF. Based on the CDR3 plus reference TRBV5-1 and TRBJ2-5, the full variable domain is KAGVTQTPRYLIKTRGQQVTLSCSPISGHRSVSWYQQTPGQGLQFLFEYFSETQRNKGNFPGRFSGRQFSNSRSEMNVSTLELGDSALYLCASSLIGGETQYFGPGTRLLVL.

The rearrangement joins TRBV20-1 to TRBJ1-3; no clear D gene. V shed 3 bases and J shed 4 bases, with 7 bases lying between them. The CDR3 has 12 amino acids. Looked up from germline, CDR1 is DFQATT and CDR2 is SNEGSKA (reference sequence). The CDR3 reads CSASDGGNTIYF. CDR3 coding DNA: TGCAGTGCTAGTGACGGGGGAAACACCATATATTTT.

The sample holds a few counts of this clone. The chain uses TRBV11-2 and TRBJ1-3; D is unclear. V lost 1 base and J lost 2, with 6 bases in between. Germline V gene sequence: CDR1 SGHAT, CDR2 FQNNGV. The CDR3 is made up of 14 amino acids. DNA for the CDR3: TGTGCCAGCAGCTTAGGCGGAACTGGAAACACCATATATTTT. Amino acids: CASSLGGTGNTIYF.

In DNA form, the CDR3 reads TGTGCCAGCAGCTTATATCCAGCGGGGGCCCTCGAGCAGTACTTC. This encodes CASSLYPAGALEQYF. The chain recombines TRBV11-3 with TRBJ2-7; 8 bases line up with TRBD2. Germline values: CDR1 SGHNT, CDR2 YENEEA. The CDR3 sequence is 15 residues long. V dropped 2 bases and J dropped 6; count of bases not matched to a gene: 9. Full variable domain (missing parts from reference TRBV11-3 and TRBJ2-7): EAGVVQSPRYKIIEKKQPVAFWCNPISGHNTLYWYLQNLGQGPELLIRYENEEAVDDSQLPKDRFSAERLKGVDSTLKIQPAELGDSAVYLCASSLYPAGALEQYFGPGTRLTVT.

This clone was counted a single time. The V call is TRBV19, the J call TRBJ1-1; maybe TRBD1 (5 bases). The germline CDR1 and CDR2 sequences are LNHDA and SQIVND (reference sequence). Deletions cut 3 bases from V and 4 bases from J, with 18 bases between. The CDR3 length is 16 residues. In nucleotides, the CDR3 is TGTGCCAGTAGTATCGGGAGGGTCGGTCAGGGCACTGAAGCTTTCTTT. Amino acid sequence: CASSIGRVGQGTEAFF.